The clone carrying this T cell receptor beta chain was counted a few times. Its target is unknown. Then a second PCR, running about 6 to 12 cycles, was carried out with a sample-barcoded 5' primer and a J-beta primer mix. Each cDNA molecule was tagged by a template-switch adaptor that had 12 random nucleotides. No fewer than 2.5 million CDR3-containing paired-end reads came from each sample. TCRdb recomputed calls from the 5' RACE reads with MiXCR, one row per CDR3 protein. The repertoire holds fewer than 900,000 distinct CDR3 sequences, with around 46% as singletons. This sample is part of a study of blood T cells in healthy people across ages. Between the trimmed V and J ends, which lost 5 bases and 0 bases, there was a span of 18 bases. The germline V gene has CDR1 SGHAT and CDR2 FQNNGV. The length of the CDR3 is 17 residues. Whole-study findings and limits: Higher diversity and more naive CD4+ cells were features of long-lived donors, compared to aged donors. In older individuals, TCR beta diversity per million T cells was lower, falling roughly linearly with age.

Sequencing was carried out using blood. The V and J genes are TRBV11-2 and TRBJ2-3; tentatively, D is TRBD2 (6 bases). The clonotype comes from a woman aged 55-69 years in good health. CDR3 in amino acids: CASSPSPYGGSTDTQYF. Written as DNA, the CDR3 is TGTGCCAGCAGCCCGTCCCCCTACGGGGGTAGCACAGATACGCAGTATTTT.